This is a list of T cell receptor beta chains from one sample in a study of spatial heterogeneity in lung cancer. MiXCR was run by TCRdb on the 5' RACE reads, yielding one entry per CDR3 protein. The data contain around 2,500 distinct CDR3 sequences, around 13% of them singletons. This specimen consisted of normal lung tissue next to the tumor, obtained at surgery. The receptors were gathered from a female donor with early-stage non-small cell lung cancer. Both conserved end residues are part of each CDR3. D genes are given only for firm matches. Where a row states a size, it is once, few, many or the class of an expanded clone; other rows omit it.

V,D,J,size,CDR3,DNA
TRBV7-9,TRBD1,TRBJ2-3,NA,CASSTDRGRTDTQYF,TGTGCCAGCAGCACAGACAGGGGGCGCACAGATACGCAGTATTTT
TRBV27,NA,TRBJ1-2,few,CASSTSPLNYGYTF,TGTGCCAGCAGTACCTCCCCCCTTAACTATGGCTACACCTTC
TRBV6-1,TRBD2,TRBJ2-1,NA,CASSPLPARLAGKIGEQFF,TGTGCCAGCAGTCCCCTACCCGCCCGGCTAGCGGGTAAGATTGGTGAGCAGTTCTTC
TRBV28,NA,TRBJ1-2,many,CASGSGPSGGYTF,TGTGCCAGCGGATCAGGGCCCTCGGGGGGCTACACCTTC
TRBV5-1,NA,TRBJ1-5,few,CASSLEGDKPQHF,TGCGCCAGCAGCTTGGAGGGGGATAAGCCCCAGCATTTT
TRBV11-2,TRBD1,TRBJ2-7,few,CASRSQGAAYEQYF,TGTGCCAGCAGGTCGCAGGGGGCCGCCTACGAGCAGTACTTC
TRBV2,TRBD2,TRBJ2-3,many,CASTRLAGGIDTQYF,TGTGCCAGCACCCGGCTAGCGGGGGGGATAGATACGCAGTATTTT
TRBV20-1,NA,TRBJ2-3,NA,CSVLLLTSTDTQYF,TGCAGTGTTTTGCTTCTGACCAGCACAGATACGCAGTATTTT
TRBV27,TRBD1,TRBJ2-6,medium-sized,CASRAGGSGANVLTF,TGTGCCAGCAGAGCAGGGGGCTCTGGGGCCAACGTCCTGACTTTC
TRBV20-1,NA,TRBJ2-3,medium-sized,CSARITADTQYF,TGCAGTGCTAGGATTACAGCAGATACGCAGTATTTT
TRBV7-2,TRBD2,TRBJ2-1,medium-sized,CASSLAAGANEQFF,TGTGCCAGCAGCTTAGCAGCGGGGGCTAATGAGCAGTTCTTC
TRBV4-2,NA,TRBJ2-1,medium-sized,CASSQGLGGFFSYNEQFF,TGTGCCAGCAGCCAAGGGCTGGGGGGTTTCTTCTCCTACAATGAGCAGTTCTTC
TRBV2,NA,TRBJ2-7,once,CASSAVGPFEQYF,TGTGCCAGCAGTGCTGTTGGACCCTTCGAGCAGTACTTC